This TCR beta chain was captured in a study of response to subunit inactivated influenza vaccine. General study points: Authors suggested few new T cells are recruited by each seasonal influenza vaccination.

V lost 2 bases to trimming and J lost 6 bases, with 14 bases between them. Germline V gene data show CDR1 as MGHRA and CDR2 as YSYEKL. CDR3 length: 14 residues. TCRdb passed the RT-PCR reads through MiXCR, listing each CDR3 protein once. The sample includes about 530,000 distinct CDR3 sequences, over 10% of them seen just once. This clonotype was detected a few times. The antigen is undetermined. The specimen comprised PBMCs from blood, sampled roughly 45 days after vaccination. This TCR was recovered from a man in his fifties who received an inactivated influenza vaccine. The chain joins TRBV4-1 to TRBJ2-7; D is perhaps TRBD1 (5 bases). In DNA form, the CDR3 reads TGCGCCAGCAGCCAACTTCCAGGGCTCCGCGAGCAGTACTTC. It translates to CASSQLPGLREQYF.